The clone carrying this T cell receptor (beta chain) was detected ten times or more. The target antigen is unknown. These data are taken from a study of T cell repertoires in cytomegalovirus infection. Study-wide context: Evidence of both CMV infection and a matching HLA type came from public TCR beta signatures.

MiXCR, applied by TCRdb to the reads, yields one record per CDR3 protein. The table lists roughly 500,000 distinct CDR3 sequences, approximately 17% of them singletons. Findings and caveats of the study: The ex vivo response was dominated by HLA-C-restricted CMV-specific TCR beta clonotypes. Totalled public TCR beta family frequency picked out people who carried CMV plus the relevant HLA.

CDR1 is SGHTA, CDR2 FQGTGA, per germline. The CDR3 spans 13 residues. Trimming left V 7 bases short and J 6 bases short, with 12 bases between. The sequenced sample was CD8+ T cells from PBMCs. The receptor's source is a human donor in good health (CMV status not recorded). Some clones in this sample may be carry-over from other donors' samples. The chain links TRBV7-3 to TRBJ2-2; D unresolved. The CDR3 loop reads CASNTNGAGELFF. CDR3 DNA sequence: TGTGCCAGCAACACGAATGGGGCCGGGGAGCTGTTTTTT. The full variable domain, its missing parts supplied by reference TRBV7-3 and TRBJ2-2, is GAGVSQTPSNKVTEKGKYVELRCDPISGHTALYWYRQSLGQGPEFLIYFQGTGAADDSGLPNDRFFAVRPEGSVSTLKIQRTERGDSAVYLCASNTNGAGELFFGEGSRLTVL.